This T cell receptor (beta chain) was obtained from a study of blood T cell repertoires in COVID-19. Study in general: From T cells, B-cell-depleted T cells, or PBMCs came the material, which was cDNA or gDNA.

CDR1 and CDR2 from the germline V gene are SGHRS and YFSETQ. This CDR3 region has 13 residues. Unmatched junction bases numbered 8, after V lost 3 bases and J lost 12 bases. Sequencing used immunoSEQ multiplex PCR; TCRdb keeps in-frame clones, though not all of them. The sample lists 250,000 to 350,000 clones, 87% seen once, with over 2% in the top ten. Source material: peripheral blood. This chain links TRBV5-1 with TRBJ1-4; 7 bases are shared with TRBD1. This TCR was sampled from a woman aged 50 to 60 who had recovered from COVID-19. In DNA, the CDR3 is TGCGCCAGCAGCTCCCGGGACAGCACGGAACTGTTTTTT. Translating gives CASSSRDSTELFF.